This paragraph reports one TCR beta chain. Assay: immunoSEQ multiplex PCR; the TCRdb copy retains only in-frame clones and omits some. The table lists about 120,000 clones, 89% of them singletons. This record comes from a study of control samples from healthy donors and cancer patients. V lost 3 bases and J 2 bases, leaving 19 bases between the germline ends. This CDR3 is built from 18 residues. The germline gives CDR1 KGHDR, CDR2 SFDVKD. The origin of this receptor is a man between 45 and 60 years old in good health. Source material: blood. This chain connects TRBV24-1 to TRBJ1-5; D gene uncertain. The chain's CDR3 is CATSDEEPLEGGNQPQHF. The CDR3, as DNA: TGTGCCACCAGTGATGAGGAACCCTTGGAGGGCGGCAATCAGCCCCAGCATTTT.